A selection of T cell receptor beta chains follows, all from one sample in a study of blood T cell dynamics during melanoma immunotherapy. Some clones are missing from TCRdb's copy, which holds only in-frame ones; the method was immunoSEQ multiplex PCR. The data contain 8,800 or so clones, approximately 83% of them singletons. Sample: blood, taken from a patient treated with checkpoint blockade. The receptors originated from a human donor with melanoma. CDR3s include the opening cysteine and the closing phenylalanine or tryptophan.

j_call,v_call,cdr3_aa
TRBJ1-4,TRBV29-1,CSGQRGVGEKLFF
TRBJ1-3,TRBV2,CASRDRDSGNTIYF
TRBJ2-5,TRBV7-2,CASSLGGASMGETQYF
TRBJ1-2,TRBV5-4,CASRDRTVDLTVYGYTF
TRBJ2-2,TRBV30,CAWRGGRKNTGELFF
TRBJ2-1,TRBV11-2,CASSLGLAPNEQFF
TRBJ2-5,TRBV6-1,CASSEAGFGREETQYF
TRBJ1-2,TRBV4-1,CASSHRQGPNYGYTF
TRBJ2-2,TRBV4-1,CASSYHSGTNTGELFF
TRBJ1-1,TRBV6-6,CASSYWDSPSGTEAFF
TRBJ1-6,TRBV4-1,CASSQDPVGGNSPLHF
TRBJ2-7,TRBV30,CAWSVVQRGGYEQYF
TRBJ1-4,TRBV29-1,CSVEGGDHNEKLFF
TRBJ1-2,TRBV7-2,CASSLYSVLEYGYTF
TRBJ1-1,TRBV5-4,CASSLPQNTEAFF
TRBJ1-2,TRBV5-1,CASSRETGANYGYTF
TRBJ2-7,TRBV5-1,CASSLGQTGGEQYF
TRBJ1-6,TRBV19,CASSITGNNSPLHF
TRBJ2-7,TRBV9,CASSGRQDRADAYSYEQYF
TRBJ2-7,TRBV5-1,CASSMTAYEQYF
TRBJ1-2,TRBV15,CATSRDLTGSHYGYTF
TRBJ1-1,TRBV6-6,CASSTGGQTEAFF